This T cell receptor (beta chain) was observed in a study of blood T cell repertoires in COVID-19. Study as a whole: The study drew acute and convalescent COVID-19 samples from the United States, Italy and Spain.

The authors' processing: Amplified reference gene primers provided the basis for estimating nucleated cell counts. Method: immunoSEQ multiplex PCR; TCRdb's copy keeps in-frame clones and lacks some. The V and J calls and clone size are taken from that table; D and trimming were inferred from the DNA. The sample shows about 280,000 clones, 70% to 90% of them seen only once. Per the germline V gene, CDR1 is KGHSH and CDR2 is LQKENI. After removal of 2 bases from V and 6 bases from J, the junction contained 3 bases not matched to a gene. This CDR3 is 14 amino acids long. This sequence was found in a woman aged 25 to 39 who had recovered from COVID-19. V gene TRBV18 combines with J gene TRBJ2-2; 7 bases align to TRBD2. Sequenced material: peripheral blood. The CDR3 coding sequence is TGTGCCAGCTCACCATCGGGGGGATCCGGGGAGCTGTTTTTT. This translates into CASSPSGGSGELFF.